A single sample gave rise to the 16 T cell receptor beta chains below, sequenced in a study of blood T cell repertoires in COVID-19. The assay was immunoSEQ multiplex PCR, and TCRdb's table has in-frame clones only and misses some. Here the sample spans some 190,000 clones, roughly 76% being singletons. The specimen sequenced was peripheral blood. All receptors derive from a woman aged 45-60 years with active or convalescent COVID-19.

The chain links TRBV2 to TRBJ1-6; TRBD1 agrees at 11 bases. The V gene end was trimmed by 5 bases and the J gene end by 8 bases; junction bases not matched to a gene: 5. The CDR3 runs 15 residues. Germline-derived CDR1 and CDR2 are SNHLY and FYNNEI. DNA for the CDR3: TGTGCCAGCAGTTCCGGGACAGGGGGGCATTCACCCCTCCACTTT. Encoded protein: CASSSGTGGHSPLHF.

The chain is built from TRBV24-1 and TRBJ2-3; 9 nucleotides agree with TRBD1. V trimming: 4 bases; J trimming: 0 bases; junction bases outside the gene matches: 13. This CDR3 region has 19 residues. The V gene's germline CDR1 is KGHDR and CDR2 SFDVKD. The CDR3 region is CATSDTPGQGSLSTDTQYF. The DNA for the CDR3 is TGTGCCACCAGTGACACGCCGGGACAGGGTTCGTTGAGCACAGATACGCAGTATTTT.

Remarks on this clone: A junction boundary mismatches the germline segment, possibly from a read error. The chain uses TRBV9 and TRBJ2-3; weak D call: TRBD2 (7 bases). CDR3 length: 16 residues. CDR1 is SGDLS and CDR2 is YYNGEE in the germline V gene. This CDR3 reads CARRKGGDLYTDTQYF. CDR3 nucleotides: TGCGCCCGCCGCAAGGGGGGGGATCTGTACACAGATACGCAGTATTTT. The variable domain in full, completed from reference TRBV9 and TRBJ2-3, reads DSGVTQTPKHLITATGQRVTLRCSPRSGDLSVYWYQQSLDQGLQFLIQYYNGEERAKGNILERFSAQQFPDLHSELNLSSLELGDSALYFCARRKGGDLYTDTQYFGPGTRLTVL.

The chain couples TRBV11-2 to TRBJ2-4, with a possible D match to TRBD2 (5 bases). Germline V gives CDR1 SGHAT, CDR2 FQNNGV. Trimming removed 6 bases from V and 8 bases from J, with 17 bases in between. CDR3 size: 14 residues. The chain's CDR3 is CASSQGLPNDIQYF. As DNA, the CDR3 is TGTGCCAGCAGTCAAGGACTCCCAAATGACATTCAGTACTTC.

This chain connects TRBV6-5 to TRBJ1-5, with D maybe TRBD1 (5 bases). There are 14 residues in the CDR3. The germline V and J ends were trimmed by 11 bases and 7 bases, with 21 bases remaining between them. Germline V gene data show CDR1 as MNHEY and CDR2 as SVGAGI. The CDR3 sequence: CAGGDFSKSQPQHF. CDR3 coding DNA: TGTGCCGGCGGGGACTTCTCCAAAAGCCAGCCCCAGCATTTT.

This chain uses TRBV6-1 with TRBJ1-2; D is ambiguous. V was pared by 0 bases and J by 4 bases, with 9 bases between. Germline values: CDR1 MNHNS, CDR2 SASEGT. The CDR3 length is 14 residues. DNA of the CDR3: TGTGCCAGCAGTGAAGCGCACACCTCCTATGGCTACACCTTC. Its protein product is CASSEAHTSYGYTF.

This chain joins TRBV2 and TRBJ1-6; tentative D call: TRBD1 (6 bases). There are 14 residues in the CDR3. Trimming shortened V by 4 bases and J by 9 bases, and 13 bases separated the two germline ends. Germline-derived CDR1 and CDR2 are SNHLY and FYNNEI. The CDR3 bases are TGTGCCAGCAGTGGGGACAAGGGGATTTCACCCCTCCACTTT. The encoded protein is CASSGDKGISPLHF.

The DNA for the CDR3 is TGTGCCACCAGCAGAGATAAAACAGGGGGGAATGGCTACACCTTC. Its protein is CATSRDKTGGNGYTF. V gene TRBV15 combines with J gene TRBJ1-2; TRBD1 matches at 8 bases. Looked up from germline, CDR1 is LNHNV and CDR2 is YYDKDF (reference sequence). V was clipped by 0 bases and J by 6 bases; unmatched bases: 6. CDR3 length equals 15 residues.

The V gene is TRBV19, the J gene TRBJ1-5, with a tentative D call TRBD1 (5 bases). This CDR3 has 12 amino acids. CDR1 and CDR2 (germline): LNHDA, SQIVND (reference sequence). V shed 4 bases and J shed 4 bases, with 5 bases lying between them. The CDR3 loop is CASSTGNQPQHF. CDR3 coding DNA: TGTGCCAGTAGTACAGGGAATCAGCCCCAGCATTTT. Together with reference TRBV19 and TRBJ1-5, the CDR3 gives the full variable domain: DGGITQSPKYLFRKEGQNVTLSCEQNLNHDAMYWYRQDPGQGLRLIYYSQIVNDFQKGDIAEGYSVSREKKESFPLTVTSAQKNPTAFYLCASSTGNQPQHFGDGTRLSIL.

The CDR3 here is CASSLGAGENQPQHF. CDR3 DNA: TGCGCCAGCAGCTTGGGGGCGGGGGAGAATCAGCCCCAGCATTTT. The chain is built from TRBV5-1 and TRBJ1-5, with TRBD1 as a possible D gene (5 bases). The germline gives CDR1 SGHRS, CDR2 YFSETQ. The CDR3 spans 15 residues. The germline V and J ends were trimmed by 0 bases and 4 bases, with 11 bases remaining between them.

This chain links TRBV19 with TRBJ1-3; no firm D call. Germline V gene lookup returns CDR1 LNHDA and CDR2 SQIVND (reference sequence). The CDR3 has 15 residues. Trimming stripped 7 bases from V and 3 bases from J, with 16 bases between. The CDR3 spells CASTPSGENGNTIYF. The CDR3 DNA is TGTGCCAGTACCCCCAGTGGGGAGAATGGAAACACCATATATTTT.

This clone has just a few counts. J is TRBJ1-3 and V is TRBV29-1; possible D gene TRBD1, 5 bases. V gave up 6 bases and J gave up 1 base, with 10 bases separating them. The CDR3 sequence is 13 residues long. The germline V gene has CDR1 SQVTM and CDR2 ANQGSEA. CDR3 nucleotides: TGCAGCGTGGGGGGAGCGTCTGGAAACACCATATATTTT. Protein product: CSVGGASGNTIYF.

This clone has only one observation. This chain uses TRBV28 with TRBJ1-3; tentative D call: TRBD1 (5 bases). The CDR3 has 17 residues. V lost 6 bases and J lost 2, with 20 bases in between. CDR1 and CDR2 from the germline V gene are MDHEN and SYDVKM. This CDR3 is CASRSLADTRAGNTIYF. The CDR3 bases are TGTGCCAGCAGGTCGTTGGCGGACACCCGGGCTGGAAACACCATATATTTT.

The rearrangement joins TRBV6-1 to TRBJ2-3; tentative D call: TRBD2 (6 bases). V gave up 2 bases and J gave up 2 bases, with 14 bases separating them. Germline V lookup: CDR1 MNHNS, CDR2 SASEGT. CDR3 length equals 16 residues. DNA of the CDR3: TGTGCCAGCAGTGAACAGGGAGGCGGGGCCACAGATACGCAGTATTTT. Its protein product is CASSEQGGGATDTQYF.

This chain links TRBV6-5 with TRBJ1-2; D is possibly TRBD1 (5 bases). Germline V gives CDR1 MNHEY, CDR2 SVGAGI. This CDR3 region has 15 residues. The V and J ends lost 6 bases and 4 bases respectively, with 18 bases between them. The CDR3 DNA follows: TGTGCCAGCAGAGATTCCGGGGGAGTAGCCTATGGCTACACCTTC. Its protein is CASRDSGGVAYGYTF.

The V call is TRBV21-1, the J call TRBJ1-2; the D call of TRBD1 is as the table states it, not checked on the DNA. TRBV21-1 is labeled a pseudogene. CDR3 length: 15 residues. The CDR3 reads CASSHGQGDNYGYTF. Here the CDR3 DNA reads TGTGCCAGCAGCCACGGACAGGGGGACAACTATGGCTACACCTTC.